Listed below are T cell receptor beta chains from one sample, sequenced in a study of Tregs in tolerant kidney transplant recipients. Method: immunoSEQ multiplex PCR; TCRdb's copy keeps in-frame clones and lacks some. Altogether around 5,600 clones are present, around 90% being singletons, with the ten largest covering around 3.5%. Their cognate antigens are unknown. Sequenced material: Tregs from blood cultured with allogeneic cells, taken before the transplant. The receptor set was obtained from a human patient who received a combined kidney and bone marrow transplant. Both conserved end residues are part of each CDR3. A D gene is named only where the DNA matches it firmly. Clone size is shown for a subset of rows, as once, few, many or a class of expanded clone.

clone_size: -; v_call: TRBV6-6; j_call: TRBJ2-1; d_call: TRBD1; cdr3_nt: TGTGCCAGCAGTCACGGACAGGTCCTAAGAGATGAGCAGTTCTTC; cdr3_aa: CASSHGQVLRDEQFF
clone_size: -; v_call: TRBV15; j_call: TRBJ1-1; d_call: -; cdr3_nt: TGTGCCACCAGCAGAGGTACCCTCACTGAAGCTTTCTTT; cdr3_aa: CATSRGTLTEAFF
clone_size: -; v_call: TRBV9; j_call: TRBJ1-1; d_call: -; cdr3_nt: TGTGCCAGCAGCGGAAAAACAGGGAACACTGAAGCTTTCTTT; cdr3_aa: CASSGKTGNTEAFF
clone_size: -; v_call: TRBV7-2; j_call: TRBJ1-1; d_call: -; cdr3_nt: TGTGCCAGCAGCTTAGCTAGGACGGGCACTGAAGCCTCCTTT; cdr3_aa: CASSLARTGTEASF
clone_size: -; v_call: TRBV5-1; j_call: TRBJ2-2; d_call: -; cdr3_nt: TGCGCCAGCAGCATAGACAGACTCAACACCGGGGAGCTGTTTTTT; cdr3_aa: CASSIDRLNTGELFF
clone_size: -; v_call: TRBV6-6; j_call: TRBJ2-7; d_call: -; cdr3_nt: TGTGCCAGCAGTTACGTCGCAGGATCCTACGAGCAGTACTTC; cdr3_aa: CASSYVAGSYEQYF
clone_size: few; v_call: TRBV5-1; j_call: TRBJ1-2; d_call: TRBD1; cdr3_nt: TGCGCCAGCAGCTTGGGCCAGGGGGGTGGCTACACCTTC; cdr3_aa: CASSLGQGGGYTF
clone_size: -; v_call: TRBV11-3; j_call: TRBJ2-1; d_call: -; cdr3_nt: TGTGCGACCCGTCCCCAAGGAGGGACTGGATCTTACAATGAGCAGTTCTTC; cdr3_aa: CATRPQGGTGSYNEQFF
clone_size: few; v_call: TRBV14; j_call: TRBJ1-6; d_call: TRBD1; cdr3_nt: TGTGCCAGCATCGGACAGGGCAATTCACCCCTCCACTTT; cdr3_aa: CASIGQGNSPLHF
clone_size: -; v_call: TRBV4-1; j_call: TRBJ2-1; d_call: TRBD2; cdr3_nt: TGCGCCAGCAGCCCCGGACTAGCGGGTAGCTCCTACAATGAGCAGTTCTTC; cdr3_aa: CASSPGLAGSSYNEQFF
clone_size: -; v_call: TRBV5-1; j_call: TRBJ2-7; d_call: -; cdr3_nt: TGCGCCAGCAGCTTGGGCTTCAAAACAAACGTACCGGGGGACTACGAGCAGTACTTC; cdr3_aa: CASSLGFKTNVPGDYEQYF
clone_size: -; v_call: TRBV9; j_call: TRBJ2-5; d_call: TRBD2; cdr3_nt: TGTGCCAGCAGCGCTAGCGGGGGGGCTTCAGAGACCCAGTACTTC; cdr3_aa: CASSASGGASETQYF
clone_size: -; v_call: TRBV7-2; j_call: TRBJ2-5; d_call: TRBD1; cdr3_nt: TGTGCCAGCAGCTTAGTAGGACAGGGGGCCATCGAGACCCAGTACTTC; cdr3_aa: CASSLVGQGAIETQYF
clone_size: -; v_call: TRBV7-9; j_call: TRBJ2-3; d_call: -; cdr3_nt: TGTGCCAGCAGCTTCGGCGACGCACAAGATACGCAGTATTTT; cdr3_aa: CASSFGDAQDTQYF
clone_size: -; v_call: TRBV7-9; j_call: TRBJ1-5; d_call: TRBD1; cdr3_nt: TGTGCCAGCAGCCGGACAGGGCCGGGTCAGCCCCAGCATTTT; cdr3_aa: CASSRTGPGQPQHF
clone_size: -; v_call: TRBV4-1; j_call: TRBJ1-1; d_call: -; cdr3_nt: TGCGCCAGCAGCTTCGGAACGGCGGACACTGAAGCTTTCTTT; cdr3_aa: CASSFGTADTEAFF
clone_size: few; v_call: TRBV2; j_call: TRBJ1-3; d_call: -; cdr3_nt: TGTGCCAGCAGTGGGAATTGGGGAAACACCATATATTTT; cdr3_aa: CASSGNWGNTIYF
clone_size: few; v_call: TRBV7-9; j_call: TRBJ2-3; d_call: TRBD2; cdr3_nt: TGTGCCAGCAGCCACGACCTAGCGGGGGGCACAGATACGCAGTATTTT; cdr3_aa: CASSHDLAGGTDTQYF
clone_size: few; v_call: TRBV6-6; j_call: TRBJ2-7; d_call: -; cdr3_nt: TGTGCCAGCAGTTACCTTAGGGAGCAGTACTTC; cdr3_aa: CASSYLREQYF
clone_size: -; v_call: TRBV28; j_call: TRBJ2-2; d_call: -; cdr3_nt: TGTGCCAGCAGTCCCCGTTCGGCGCCCAACACCGGGGAGCTGTTTTTT; cdr3_aa: CASSPRSAPNTGELFF
clone_size: -; v_call: TRBV6-5; j_call: TRBJ2-5; d_call: -; cdr3_nt: TGTGCCAGCCGTCACGCCAGTGGGACCCAGTACTTC; cdr3_aa: CASRHASGTQYF
clone_size: once; v_call: TRBV15; j_call: TRBJ2-5; d_call: -; cdr3_nt: TGTGCCACCAGCAGGGGCGGGGTACAAGAGACCCAGTACTTC; cdr3_aa: CATSRGGVQETQYF
clone_size: -; v_call: TRBV2; j_call: TRBJ2-3; d_call: -; cdr3_nt: TGTGCCAGCAGTAGTCTGGGAGACAGTACTAGCACAGATACGCAGTATTTT; cdr3_aa: CASSSLGDSTSTDTQYF
clone_size: -; v_call: TRBV2; j_call: TRBJ2-7; d_call: -; cdr3_nt: TGTGCCAGTAGAGACTACGAGCAGTACTTC; cdr3_aa: CASRDYEQYF
clone_size: few; v_call: TRBV5-1; j_call: TRBJ1-5; d_call: -; cdr3_nt: TGCGCCAGCAGCTTGATAGAAAGAATTAGCAATCAGCCCCAGCATTTT; cdr3_aa: CASSLIERISNQPQHF
clone_size: -; v_call: TRBV2; j_call: TRBJ2-3; d_call: TRBD2; cdr3_nt: TGTGCCAGCAGTGAGGGGGTGCGGGGGGGCCGAGATACGCAGTATTTT; cdr3_aa: CASSEGVRGGRDTQYF
clone_size: -; v_call: TRBV10-3; j_call: TRBJ2-7; d_call: TRBD1; cdr3_nt: TGTGCCATCAGCGGCTCCCCGGGACAGGGGGACGAGCAGTACTTC; cdr3_aa: CAISGSPGQGDEQYF
clone_size: -; v_call: TRBV29-1; j_call: TRBJ1-2; d_call: TRBD1; cdr3_nt: TGCAGCGTGGGAACAGGGGGTAACTATGGCTACACCTTC; cdr3_aa: CSVGTGGNYGYTF
clone_size: -; v_call: TRBV5-1; j_call: TRBJ2-5; d_call: TRBD2; cdr3_nt: TGCGCCAGCAGCACCGGACTAGCGGGGGGCACTCCGGGGACCCAGTACTTC; cdr3_aa: CASSTGLAGGTPGTQYF
clone_size: once; v_call: TRBV5-1; j_call: TRBJ2-1; d_call: -; cdr3_nt: TGCGCCAGCAGCTTGGCATGGGGCGCCTACAATGAGCAGTTCTTC; cdr3_aa: CASSLAWGAYNEQFF
clone_size: -; v_call: TRBV6-7; j_call: TRBJ2-3; d_call: -; cdr3_nt: TGTGCCAGCAGACCTTGGAGGGGGCGCGCAGATACGCAGTATTTT; cdr3_aa: CASRPWRGRADTQYF
clone_size: -; v_call: TRBV5-1; j_call: TRBJ2-5; d_call: -; cdr3_nt: TGCGCCAGCAGCTTGGTGTCAGGGAAAGAGACCCAGTACTTC; cdr3_aa: CASSLVSGKETQYF
clone_size: -; v_call: TRBV6-5; j_call: TRBJ1-3; d_call: -; cdr3_nt: TGTGCCAGCAGGGAGTTCAATGCGGGGGGAAACACCATATATTTT; cdr3_aa: CASREFNAGGNTIYF
clone_size: once; v_call: TRBV29-1; j_call: TRBJ1-2; d_call: -; cdr3_nt: TGCAGCGTTGAGTCGGGGGGTGCTAACTATGGCTACACCTTC; cdr3_aa: CSVESGGANYGYTF
clone_size: -; v_call: TRBV11-2; j_call: TRBJ2-3; d_call: TRBD2; cdr3_nt: TGTGCCAGCGCGGGGGCGAAGCGGGGGTTGAGCACAGATACGCAGTATTTT; cdr3_aa: CASAGAKRGLSTDTQYF
clone_size: -; v_call: TRBV11-3; j_call: TRBJ2-7; d_call: -; cdr3_nt: TGTGCCAGCAGCCTCGCCGGGGACTTCCTCGACTACGAGCAGTACTTC; cdr3_aa: CASSLAGDFLDYEQYF
clone_size: -; v_call: TRBV10-2; j_call: TRBJ2-2; d_call: TRBD1; cdr3_nt: TGCGCCAGCAGTCGCCCTGCTACGGGACAGGCGAGGAACACCGGGGAGCTGTTTTTT; cdr3_aa: CASSRPATGQARNTGELFF
clone_size: once; v_call: TRBV5-8; j_call: TRBJ1-1; d_call: -; cdr3_nt: TGTGCCAGCAGCTTGAGTCGTAGAGCTGAAGCTTTCTTT; cdr3_aa: CASSLSRRAEAFF
clone_size: once; v_call: TRBV10-1; j_call: TRBJ2-3; d_call: -; cdr3_nt: TGCGCCAGCAGCCAGGATACCAAAAGCCATACGCAGTATTTT; cdr3_aa: CASSQDTKSHTQYF
clone_size: -; v_call: TRBV18; j_call: TRBJ2-5; d_call: TRBD2; cdr3_nt: TGTGCCAGCTCTCCCCGGGGAGGGGAGACCCAGTACTTC; cdr3_aa: CASSPRGGETQYF
clone_size: -; v_call: TRBV23-1; j_call: TRBJ2-1; d_call: -; cdr3_nt: TGCGCCAACATCAGGGGGGCGGCCGAGAGGAATGAGCAGTTCTTC; cdr3_aa: CANIRGAAERNEQFF
clone_size: -; v_call: TRBV2; j_call: TRBJ2-7; d_call: TRBD2; cdr3_nt: TGTGCCAGCAGCTCACTAGCGGGAGATAACGAGCAGTACTTC; cdr3_aa: CASSSLAGDNEQYF
clone_size: -; v_call: TRBV7-2; j_call: TRBJ2-1; d_call: -; cdr3_nt: TGTGCCAGCAGCTTGGTAGGGCCATCCAACAATGAGCAGTTCTTC; cdr3_aa: CASSLVGPSNNEQFF
clone_size: -; v_call: TRBV7-2; j_call: TRBJ2-3; d_call: TRBD2; cdr3_nt: TGTGCCAGCAGCTTAGCGCTTACTAGCGGCGGGAGAGATACGCAGTATTTT; cdr3_aa: CASSLALTSGGRDTQYF
clone_size: -; v_call: TRBV6-6; j_call: TRBJ2-2; d_call: -; cdr3_nt: TGTGCCAGCACCTCCAGGGGTTCGAACACCGGGGAGCTGTTTTTT; cdr3_aa: CASTSRGSNTGELFF
clone_size: once; v_call: TRBV15; j_call: TRBJ1-6; d_call: -; cdr3_nt: TGTGCCACCAGCAGAGATATCGAGGGCCCCCTCCACTTT; cdr3_aa: CATSRDIEGPLHF
clone_size: -; v_call: TRBV6-1; j_call: TRBJ1-4; d_call: TRBD1; cdr3_nt: TGTGCCAGCAGTCCCCAGAACAGGGGTAATGAAAAACTGTTTTTT; cdr3_aa: CASSPQNRGNEKLFF
clone_size: -; v_call: TRBV18; j_call: TRBJ2-7; d_call: -; cdr3_nt: TGTGCCAGCTCACCACTGGGCAGCTCCTCCTACGAGCAGTACTTC; cdr3_aa: CASSPLGSSSYEQYF
clone_size: -; v_call: TRBV7-2; j_call: TRBJ2-3; d_call: TRBD2; cdr3_nt: TGTGCCAGCAGCCCGAGACTAGCTTTCAACACAGATACGCAGTATTTT; cdr3_aa: CASSPRLAFNTDTQYF
clone_size: -; v_call: TRBV19; j_call: TRBJ2-5; d_call: TRBD1; cdr3_nt: TGTGCCAGTAGTATGGGACAGCGCGGAGAGACCCAGTACTTC; cdr3_aa: CASSMGQRGETQYF
clone_size: -; v_call: TRBV10-3; j_call: TRBJ1-2; d_call: TRBD1; cdr3_nt: TGTGCGGCCACGGGACAGGGAACTAACTATGGCTACACCTTC; cdr3_aa: CAATGQGTNYGYTF
clone_size: -; v_call: TRBV6-1; j_call: TRBJ2-3; d_call: -; cdr3_nt: TGTGCCACCTACAAGGGATGGGGGGGCACAGATACGCAGTATTTT; cdr3_aa: CATYKGWGGTDTQYF
clone_size: -; v_call: TRBV7-2; j_call: TRBJ2-4; d_call: -; cdr3_nt: TGTGCCAGCAGCTTAAATCGTGGAGCCCGAGCCAAAAACATTCAGTACTTC; cdr3_aa: CASSLNRGARAKNIQYF
clone_size: few; v_call: TRBV6-4; j_call: TRBJ1-2; d_call: -; cdr3_nt: TGTGCCAGCAGTGAGGGCCGTGGGGGCTACACCTTC; cdr3_aa: CASSEGRGGYTF
clone_size: -; v_call: TRBV28; j_call: TRBJ2-1; d_call: TRBD2; cdr3_nt: TGTGCCAGCAGTTTAGATAGCGGGAGTGGCAATGAGCAGTTCTTC; cdr3_aa: CASSLDSGSGNEQFF
clone_size: -; v_call: TRBV5-5; j_call: TRBJ1-1; d_call: TRBD1; cdr3_nt: TGTGCCAGCAGCTTGACCTCACAGGGGTGGCCTTTCTTT; cdr3_aa: CASSLTSQGWPFF
clone_size: -; v_call: TRBV28; j_call: TRBJ1-4; d_call: -; cdr3_nt: TGTGCCAGCAGTTTGAGTTCTAATGAAAAACTGTTTTTT; cdr3_aa: CASSLSSNEKLFF